A selection of T cell receptor beta chains follows, all from one sample in a study of blood T cell repertoires in COVID-19. Generated by immunoSEQ multiplex PCR, the TCRdb table keeps only in-frame clones and is missing some. The sample has around 160,000 clones; approximately 84% are singletons. Material for sequencing was peripheral blood. The receptor source for this set is a woman aged 80 or older with acute or convalescent COVID-19. CDR3s include the opening cysteine and the closing phenylalanine or tryptophan. Fields, in order: V gene, J gene, CDR3 protein.

v_call: TRBV15; j_call: TRBJ1-6; cdr3_aa: CATSRETGTRSPLHF
v_call: TRBV5-1; j_call: TRBJ1-2; cdr3_aa: CASSPSLQGAYTF
v_call: TRBV11-2; j_call: TRBJ2-7; cdr3_aa: CASSMTGGLYEQYF
v_call: TRBV19; j_call: TRBJ2-6; cdr3_aa: CASRSGNWANVLTF
v_call: TRBV30; j_call: TRBJ1-4; cdr3_aa: CAWDREGNEKLFF
v_call: TRBV4-1; j_call: TRBJ2-7; cdr3_aa: CASSQDPAGGRYEQYF
v_call: TRBV6-2/TRBV6-3; j_call: TRBJ1-1; cdr3_aa: CASSSGQAWGTEAFF
v_call: TRBV6-6; j_call: TRBJ1-1; cdr3_aa: CASRLQDRTEAFF
v_call: TRBV6-2/TRBV6-3; j_call: TRBJ2-5; cdr3_aa: CASSSGSTWVETQYF
v_call: TRBV7-9; j_call: TRBJ1-1; cdr3_aa: CASSSERGGQGNHGAFF
v_call: TRBV19; j_call: TRBJ1-5; cdr3_aa: CASSMIQSDQPQHF
v_call: TRBV7-8; j_call: TRBJ1-1; cdr3_aa: CASSWGGAAAFF
v_call: TRBV5-1; j_call: TRBJ2-5; cdr3_aa: CASSLIGGETQYF
v_call: TRBV18; j_call: TRBJ1-2; cdr3_aa: CASSLGQGAGYGYTF
v_call: TRBV3-1/TRBV3-2; j_call: TRBJ1-4; cdr3_aa: CATQGSIATNEKLFF
v_call: TRBV19; j_call: TRBJ1-1; cdr3_aa: CASSWDRGPRGTEAFF
v_call: TRBV4-1; j_call: TRBJ2-1; cdr3_aa: CASSQVGGLEYTRSSYNEQFF